The source of this T cell receptor beta chain is a study of PD-1 blockade in mismatch repair-deficient tumors. Study-wide results and limits: Tumor-resident clones, often undetectable pretreatment in blood, expanded then contracted after pembrolizumab.

In regard to this clone: Its antigen is not known.

Assay: immunoSEQ multiplex PCR; the TCRdb copy retains only in-frame clones and omits some. Of about 38,000 clones listed, roughly 80% are singletons. Mismatch repair deficiency was confirmed in all patients, by PCR or immunohistochemistry. The TCR-sequenced patients were a few responders to pembrolizumab. The sample here was peripheral blood, taken 4 weeks after starting pembrolizumab. This receptor was identified in an adult with mismatch repair-deficient cancer.

For the CDR3, the DNA is TGCAGCGCCAACCCTGGACAGGCTACTTATGGCTACACCTTC. This translates into CSANPGQATYGYTF. This chain connects TRBV29-1 to TRBJ1-2; 7 positions match TRBD1. The germline gives CDR1 SQVTM, CDR2 ANQGSEA. V shed 7 bases, J shed 5 bases, and the junction held 13 bases outside the gene matches. This CDR3 spans 14 amino acids.